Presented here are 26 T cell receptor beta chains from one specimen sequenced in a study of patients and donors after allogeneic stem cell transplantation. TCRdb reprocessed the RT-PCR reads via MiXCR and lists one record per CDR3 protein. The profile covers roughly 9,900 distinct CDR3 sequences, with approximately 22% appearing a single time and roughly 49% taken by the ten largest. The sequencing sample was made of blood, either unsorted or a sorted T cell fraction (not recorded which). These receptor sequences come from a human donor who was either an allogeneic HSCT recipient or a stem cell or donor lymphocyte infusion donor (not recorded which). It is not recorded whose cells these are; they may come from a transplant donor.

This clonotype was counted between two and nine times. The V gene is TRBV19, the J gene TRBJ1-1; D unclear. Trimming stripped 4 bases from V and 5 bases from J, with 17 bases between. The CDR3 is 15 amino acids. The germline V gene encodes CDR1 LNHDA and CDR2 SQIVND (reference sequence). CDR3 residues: CASSTHFGFKTEAFF. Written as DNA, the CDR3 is TGTGCCAGTAGTACCCATTTTGGCTTTAAAACTGAAGCTTTCTTT. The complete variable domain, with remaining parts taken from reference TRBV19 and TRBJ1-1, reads DGGITQSPKYLFRKEGQNVTLSCEQNLNHDAMYWYRQDPGQGLRLIYYSQIVNDFQKGDIAEGYSVSREKKESFPLTVTSAQKNPTAFYLCASSTHFGFKTEAFFGQGTRLTVV.

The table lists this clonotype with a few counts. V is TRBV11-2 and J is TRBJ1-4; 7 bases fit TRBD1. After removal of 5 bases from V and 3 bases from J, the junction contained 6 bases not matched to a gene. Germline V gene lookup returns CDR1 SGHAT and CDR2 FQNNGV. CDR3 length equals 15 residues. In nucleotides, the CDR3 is TGTGCCAGCAGCCCCCAGGGGGGAGCTAATGAAAAACTGTTTTTT. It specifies CASSPQGGANEKLFF. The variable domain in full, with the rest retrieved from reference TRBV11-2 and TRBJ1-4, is EAGVAQSPRYKIIEKRQSVAFWCNPISGHATLYWYQQILGQGPKLLIQFQNNGVVDDSQLPKDRFSAERLKGVDSTLKIQPAKLEDSAVYLCASSPQGGANEKLFFGSGTQLSVL.

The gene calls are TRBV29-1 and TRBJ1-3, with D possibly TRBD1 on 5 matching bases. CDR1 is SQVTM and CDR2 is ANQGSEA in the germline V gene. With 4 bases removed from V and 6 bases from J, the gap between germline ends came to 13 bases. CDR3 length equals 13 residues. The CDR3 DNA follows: TGCAGCGTTGTCGGGGACTTTGCAAACACCATATATTTT. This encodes CSVVGDFANTIYF.

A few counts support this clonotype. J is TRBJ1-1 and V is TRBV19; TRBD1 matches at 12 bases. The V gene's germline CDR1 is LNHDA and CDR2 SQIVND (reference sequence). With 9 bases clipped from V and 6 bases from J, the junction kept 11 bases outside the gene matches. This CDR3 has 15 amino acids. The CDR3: CARLVRGTGGAEAFF. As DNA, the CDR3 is TGTGCCAGATTGGTACGGGGGACAGGGGGCGCTGAAGCTTTCTTT.

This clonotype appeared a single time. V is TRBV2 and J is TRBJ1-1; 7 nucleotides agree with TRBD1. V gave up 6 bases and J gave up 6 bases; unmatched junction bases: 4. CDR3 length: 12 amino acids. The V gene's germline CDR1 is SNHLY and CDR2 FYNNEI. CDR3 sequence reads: CASRLDRAEAFF. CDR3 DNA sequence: TGTGCCAGCAGACTCGACAGGGCTGAAGCTTTCTTT.

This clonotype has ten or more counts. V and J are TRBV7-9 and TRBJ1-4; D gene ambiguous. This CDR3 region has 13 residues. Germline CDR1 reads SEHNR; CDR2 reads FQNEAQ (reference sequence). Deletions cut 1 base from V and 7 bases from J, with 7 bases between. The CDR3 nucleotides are TGTGCCAGCAGCTTAGGATGGGGTGAAAAACTGTTTTTT. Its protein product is CASSLGWGEKLFF.

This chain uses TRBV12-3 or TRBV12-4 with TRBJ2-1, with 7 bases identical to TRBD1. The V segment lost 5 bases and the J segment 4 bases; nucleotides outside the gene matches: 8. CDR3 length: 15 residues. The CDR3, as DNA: TGTGCCAGCAGTAACCGGGACAGCTTTTACAATGAGCAGTTCTTC. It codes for CASSNRDSFYNEQFF.

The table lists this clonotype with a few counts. CDR3 residues: CASSRRGQSDNYGYTF. The CDR3, as DNA: TGTGCCAGCAGTCGCCGCGGACAGAGCGATAACTATGGCTACACCTTC. The chain uses TRBV6-5 and TRBJ1-2; maybe TRBD1 (6 bases). Per germline, CDR1 MNHEY and CDR2 SVGAGI. Deletions cut 5 bases from V and 1 base from J, with 17 bases between. The CDR3 contains 16 residues.

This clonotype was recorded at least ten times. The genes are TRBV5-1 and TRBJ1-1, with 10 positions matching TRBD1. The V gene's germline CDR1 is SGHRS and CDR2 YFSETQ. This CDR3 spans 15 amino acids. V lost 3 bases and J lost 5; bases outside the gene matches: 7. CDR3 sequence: CASSSSGQGGTEAFF. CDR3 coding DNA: TGCGCCAGCAGCTCGTCCGGACAGGGGGGGACTGAAGCTTTCTTT.

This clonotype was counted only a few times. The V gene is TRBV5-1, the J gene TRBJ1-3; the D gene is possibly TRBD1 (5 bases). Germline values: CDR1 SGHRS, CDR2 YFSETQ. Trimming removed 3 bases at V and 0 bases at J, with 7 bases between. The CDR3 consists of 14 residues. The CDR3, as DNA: TGCGCCAGCAGCTCAGGGACCTCTGGAAACACCATATATTTT. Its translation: CASSSGTSGNTIYF. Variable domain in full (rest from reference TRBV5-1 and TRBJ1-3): KAGVTQTPRYLIKTRGQQVTLSCSPISGHRSVSWYQQTPGQGLQFLFEYFSETQRNKGNFPGRFSGRQFSNSRSEMNVSTLELGDSALYLCASSSGTSGNTIYFGEGSWLTVV.

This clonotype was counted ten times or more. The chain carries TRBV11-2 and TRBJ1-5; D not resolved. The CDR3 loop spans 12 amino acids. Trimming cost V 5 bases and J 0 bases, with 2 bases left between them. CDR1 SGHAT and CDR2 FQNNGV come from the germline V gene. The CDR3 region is CASSHSNQPQHF. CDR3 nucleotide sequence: TGTGCCAGCAGCCATAGCAATCAGCCCCAGCATTTT.

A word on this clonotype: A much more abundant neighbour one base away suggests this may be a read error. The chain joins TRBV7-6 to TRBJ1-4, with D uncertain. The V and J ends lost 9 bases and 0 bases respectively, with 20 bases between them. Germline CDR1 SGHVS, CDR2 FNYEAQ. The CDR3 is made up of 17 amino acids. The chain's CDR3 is CARSPQLAETTNEKLFF. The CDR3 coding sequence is TGTGCCAGAAGCCCCCAATTGGCGGAGACAACTAATGAAAAACTGTTTTTT.

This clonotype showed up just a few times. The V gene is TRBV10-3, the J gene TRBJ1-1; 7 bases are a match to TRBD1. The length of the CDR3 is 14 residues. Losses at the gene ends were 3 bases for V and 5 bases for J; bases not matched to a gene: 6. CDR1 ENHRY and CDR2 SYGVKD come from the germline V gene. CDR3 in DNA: TGTGCCATCAGTGAAGGGAGGGGGCGAACTGAAGCTTTCTTT. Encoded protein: CAISEGRGRTEAFF.

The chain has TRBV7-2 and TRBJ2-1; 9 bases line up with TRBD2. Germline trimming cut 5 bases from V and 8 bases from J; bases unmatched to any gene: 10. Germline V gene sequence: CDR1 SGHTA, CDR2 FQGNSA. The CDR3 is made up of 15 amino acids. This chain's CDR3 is CASSPRGGGTYEQFF. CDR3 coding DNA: TGTGCCAGCAGCCCGCGGGGGGGCGGGACTTATGAGCAGTTCTTC. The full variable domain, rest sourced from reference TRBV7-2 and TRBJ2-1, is GAGVSQSPSNKVTEKGKDVELRCDPISGHTALYWYRQSLGQGLEFLIYFQGNSAPDKSGLPSDRFSAERTGGSVSTLTIQRTQQEDSAVYLCASSPRGGGTYEQFFGPGTRLTVL.

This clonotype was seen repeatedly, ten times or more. The CDR3 DNA sequence: TGTGCCAGCAGTGCCGACAGGGGCAGGGCCTATGGCTACACCTTC. Protein: CASSADRGRAYGYTF. The gene calls are TRBV2 and TRBJ1-2; 8 nucleotides agree with TRBD1. The CDR3 has 15 amino acids. With 4 bases clipped from V and 4 bases from J, the junction kept 8 bases outside the gene matches. The germline gives CDR1 SNHLY, CDR2 FYNNEI.

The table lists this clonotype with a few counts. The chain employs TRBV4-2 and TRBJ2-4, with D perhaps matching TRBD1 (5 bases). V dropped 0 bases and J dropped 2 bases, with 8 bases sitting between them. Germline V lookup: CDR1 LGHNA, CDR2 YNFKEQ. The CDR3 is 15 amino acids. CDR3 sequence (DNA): TGTGCCAGCAGCCAAGACCAGGGATCCAAAAACATTCAGTACTTC. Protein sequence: CASSQDQGSKNIQYF.

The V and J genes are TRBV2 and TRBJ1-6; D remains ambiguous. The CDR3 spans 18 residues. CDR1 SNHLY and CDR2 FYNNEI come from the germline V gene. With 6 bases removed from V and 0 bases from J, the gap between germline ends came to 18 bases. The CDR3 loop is CASSAGPQQSSYNSPLHF. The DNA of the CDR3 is TGTGCCAGCAGCGCCGGGCCCCAACAGAGCTCCTATAATTCACCCCTCCACTTT. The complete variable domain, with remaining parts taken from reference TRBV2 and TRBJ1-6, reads EPEVTQTPSHQVTQMGQEVILRCVPISNHLYFYWYRQILGQKVEFLVSFYNNEISEKSEIFDDQFSVERPDGSNFTLKIRSTKLEDSAMYFCASSAGPQQSSYNSPLHFGNGTRLTVT.

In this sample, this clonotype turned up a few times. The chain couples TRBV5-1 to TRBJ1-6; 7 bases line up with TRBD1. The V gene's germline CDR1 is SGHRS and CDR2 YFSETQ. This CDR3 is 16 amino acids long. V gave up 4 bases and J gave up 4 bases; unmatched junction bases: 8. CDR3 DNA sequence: TGCGCCAGCAGCCCGGAGACAGGGAATTATAATTCACCCCTCCACTTT. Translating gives CASSPETGNYNSPLHF.

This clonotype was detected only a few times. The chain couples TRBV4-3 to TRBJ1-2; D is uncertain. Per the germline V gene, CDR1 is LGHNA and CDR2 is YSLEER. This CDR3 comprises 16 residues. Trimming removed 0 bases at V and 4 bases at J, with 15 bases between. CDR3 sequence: CASSQDRAGFFYGYTF. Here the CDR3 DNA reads TGCGCCAGCAGCCAAGACAGAGCCGGATTTTTCTATGGCTACACCTTC.

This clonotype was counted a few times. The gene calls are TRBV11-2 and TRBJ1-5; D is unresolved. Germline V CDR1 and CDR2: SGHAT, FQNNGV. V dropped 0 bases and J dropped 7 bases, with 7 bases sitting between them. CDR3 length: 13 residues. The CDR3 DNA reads TGTGCCAGCAGCTTAGATCATAAACAGCCCCAGCATTTT. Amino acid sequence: CASSLDHKQPQHF. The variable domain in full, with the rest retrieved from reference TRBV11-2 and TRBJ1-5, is EAGVAQSPRYKIIEKRQSVAFWCNPISGHATLYWYQQILGQGPKLLIQFQNNGVVDDSQLPKDRFSAERLKGVDSTLKIQPAKLEDSAVYLCASSLDHKQPQHFGDGTRLSIL.

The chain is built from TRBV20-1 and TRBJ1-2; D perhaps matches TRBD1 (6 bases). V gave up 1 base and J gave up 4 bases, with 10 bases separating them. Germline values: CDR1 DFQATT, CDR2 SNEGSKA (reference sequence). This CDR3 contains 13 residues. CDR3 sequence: CSARVTGTYGYTF. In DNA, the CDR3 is TGCAGTGCTAGAGTAACAGGGACCTATGGCTACACCTTC.

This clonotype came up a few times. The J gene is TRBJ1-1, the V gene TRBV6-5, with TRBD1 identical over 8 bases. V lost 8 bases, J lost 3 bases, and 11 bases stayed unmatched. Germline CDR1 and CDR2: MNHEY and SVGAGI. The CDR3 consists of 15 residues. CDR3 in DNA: TGTGCCAGCGGCAGAGGGGACAGGCACGACACTGAAGCTTTCTTT. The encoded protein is CASGRGDRHDTEAFF.

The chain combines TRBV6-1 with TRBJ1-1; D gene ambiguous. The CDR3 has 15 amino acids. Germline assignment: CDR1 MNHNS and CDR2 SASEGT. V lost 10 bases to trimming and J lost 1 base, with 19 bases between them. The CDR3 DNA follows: TGTGCCACCCAGCCAAAATACAGCGGGAACACTGAAGCTTTCTTT. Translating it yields CATQPKYSGNTEAFF.

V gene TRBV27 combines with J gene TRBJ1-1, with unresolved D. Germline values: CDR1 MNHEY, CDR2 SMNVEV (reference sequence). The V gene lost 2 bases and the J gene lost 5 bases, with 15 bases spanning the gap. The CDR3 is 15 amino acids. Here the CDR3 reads CASSLNYQTRTEAFF. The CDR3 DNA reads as TGTGCCAGCAGTTTAAATTATCAGACTAGGACTGAAGCTTTCTTT.

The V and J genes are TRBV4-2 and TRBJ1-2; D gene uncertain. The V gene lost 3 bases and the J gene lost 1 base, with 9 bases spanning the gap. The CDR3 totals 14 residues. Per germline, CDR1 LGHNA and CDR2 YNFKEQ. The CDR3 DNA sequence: TGTGCCAGCAGCCAGTTCGGCGGTAACTATGGCTACACCTTC. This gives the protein CASSQFGGNYGYTF.

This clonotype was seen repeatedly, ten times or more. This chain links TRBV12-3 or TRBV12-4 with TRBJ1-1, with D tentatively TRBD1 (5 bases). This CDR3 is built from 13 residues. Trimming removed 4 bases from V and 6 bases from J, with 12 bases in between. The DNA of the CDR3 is TGTGCCAGCAGTTCTGCGGGGGTCGCTGAAGCTTTCTTT. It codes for CASSSAGVAEAFF.